This T cell receptor (beta chain) was found in a study of T cell clonotyping in hematopoietic cell transplantation. General observations from the study: Higher Inverse Simpson Index values in graft donor and pretransplant recipient predicted broader posttransplant TCR diversity. Pathologically expanded recipient clonotypes increased progressively from day 30 to day 180 as diversity fell.

The repertoire was sequenced with immunoSEQ multiplex PCR; TCRdb's copy has only in-frame clones and lacks some. Here the sample spans more than 25,000 clones, roughly 90% being singletons. Trimming took 11 bases from V and 4 from J; bases not matched to a gene: 10. Per the germline V gene, CDR1 is LNHDA and CDR2 is SQIVND (reference sequence). The CDR3 has 14 residues. Worth noting for this clone: Its antigen is currently unknown.

V usage is TRBV19 and J usage is TRBJ1-3, with 8 nucleotides matching TRBD1. The TCR originated in a female patient aged 45-65 years who had an allogeneic stem cell transplant from a related donor, so the T cells may come from the graft donor. Some clones in this sample may be carry-over from other donors' samples. The sample consisted of PBMCs, taken 100 days after allogeneic stem cell transplant. In DNA, the CDR3 is TGTGCCTCCCGCCAGGGGGCTGGAGGAAACACCATATATTTT. It codes for CASRQGAGGNTIYF. The entire variable domain, with the rest obtained from reference TRBV19 and TRBJ1-3, is as follows: DGGITQSPKYLFRKEGQNVTLSCEQNLNHDAMYWYRQDPGQGLRLIYYSQIVNDFQKGDIAEGYSVSREKKESFPLTVTSAQKNPTAFYLCASRQGAGGNTIYFGEGSWLTVV.